The 16 T cell receptor beta chains below come from one sample, sequenced in a study of cytomegalovirus exposure and HLA in healthy donors. Sequenced by immunoSEQ multiplex PCR; TCRdb stores in-frame clones only, minus some. The data show a few hundred thousand clones, 80% to 90% seen once. The sequenced material came from PBMCs. These TCRs come from a woman aged 18-29 years in good health and CMV-seronegative.

The chain has TRBV27 and TRBJ2-7; D gene ambiguous. V lost 2 bases, J lost 5 bases, and 10 bases lay in between. Germline assignment: CDR1 MNHEY and CDR2 SMNVEV (reference sequence). This CDR3 region has 13 residues. The CDR3 reads CASSLIWSDEQYF. The CDR3 DNA sequence: TGTGCCAGCAGTTTAATATGGTCGGACGAGCAGTACTTC.

The chain couples TRBV13 to TRBJ2-7; a possible D gene is TRBD1 (6 bases). The V gene's germline CDR1 is PRHDT and CDR2 FYEKMQ (reference sequence). The CDR3 is 13 residues long. V lost 2 bases and J 6 bases, leaving 11 bases between the germline ends. DNA for the CDR3: TGTGCCAGCAGCTTATTGGGGGCCTCCGAGCAGTACTTC. This translates into CASSLLGASEQYF.

This clone is a singleton in its sample. V and J are TRBV4-2 and TRBJ2-7, with 14 bases aligning to TRBD2. This CDR3 has 15 amino acids. Germline V gene data show CDR1 as LGHNA and CDR2 as YNFKEQ. The V and J ends lost 4 bases and 9 bases, in that order; junction bases with no gene match: 8. CDR3 loop: CASSPSGLAGVGQYF. The DNA of the CDR3 is TGTGCCAGCAGCCCTTCGGGACTAGCGGGAGTAGGGCAGTACTTC.

This chain links TRBV18 with TRBJ2-1, with D possibly being TRBD2 (5 bases). The CDR3 is made up of 16 amino acids. Per germline, CDR1 KGHSH and CDR2 LQKENI. V was clipped by 0 bases and J by 7 bases, with 16 bases between them. In nucleotides, the CDR3 is TGTGCCAGCTCACCACCTCAGGTCGGGGTGCGGAATGAGCAGTTCTTC. This sequence encodes CASSPPQVGVRNEQFF. The entire variable domain, with the rest obtained from reference TRBV18 and TRBJ2-1, is as follows: NAGVMQNPRHLVRRRGQEARLRCSPMKGHSHVYWYRQLPEEGLKFMVYLQKENIIDESGMPKERFSAEFPKEGPSILRIQQVVRGDSAAYFCASSPPQVGVRNEQFFGPGTRLTVL.

This clone was counted a few times. The chain employs TRBV5-1 and TRBJ2-2; a weak D match, TRBD2 (6 bases). Trimming removed 7 bases from V and 2 bases from J, with 15 bases in between. Germline CDR1 reads SGHRS; CDR2 reads YFSETQ. The CDR3 length is 15 residues. CDR3 amino acids: CASGIGTPNTGELFF. CDR3 sequence (DNA): TGCGCCAGCGGAATCGGGACTCCAAACACCGGGGAGCTGTTTTTT.

The J gene is TRBJ2-7, the V gene TRBV6-6; 9 bases line up with TRBD1. Trimming cost V 4 bases and J 7 bases; bases outside gene matches: 11. Germline assignment: CDR1 MNHNY and CDR2 SVGAGI (reference sequence). CDR3 length: 15 residues. The CDR3, as DNA: TGTGCCAGCAGTTTTTTGGGGACAGGGACGGAGGAGCAGTACTTC. It specifies CASSFLGTGTEEQYF.

The rearrangement joins TRBV7-9 to TRBJ1-4; 7 nucleotides line up with TRBD1. V was clipped by 5 bases and J by 0 bases; unmatched bases: 12. Germline values: CDR1 SEHNR, CDR2 FQNEAQ (reference sequence). The CDR3 has 18 amino acids. CDR3 nucleotide sequence: TGTGCCAGCAGCCAGGGGACAGACTCAGAAGCAACTAATGAAAAACTGTTTTTT. It is translated as CASSQGTDSEATNEKLFF.

The V gene is TRBV5-6, the J gene TRBJ2-2; 8 nucleotides line up with TRBD2. From germline, CDR1 is SGHDT and CDR2 YYEEEE. This CDR3 is built from 15 residues. Trimming took 3 bases from V and 1 from J; bases not matched to a gene: 2. CDR3 in amino acids: CASSSSGGNTGELFF. CDR3 nucleotides: TGTGCCAGCAGCTCCAGCGGGGGGAACACCGGGGAGCTGTTTTTT.

The chain carries TRBV7-9 and TRBJ2-2, with 8 bases matching TRBD1. The CDR3 covers 15 residues. The V and J ends lost 3 bases and 5 bases, in that order; junction bases with no gene match: 5. The germline V gene has CDR1 SEHNR and CDR2 FQNEAQ (reference sequence). Written as DNA, the CDR3 is TGTGCCAGCAGCTTCGGACAGGGACCGACCGGGGAGCTGTTTTTT. Amino acid sequence: CASSFGQGPTGELFF.

The chain is built from TRBV6-6 and TRBJ2-1; no clear D. The CDR3 runs 12 residues. Germline values: CDR1 MNHNY, CDR2 SVGAGI (reference sequence). Trimming cost V 7 bases and J 7 bases, with 11 bases left between them. This CDR3 reads CASTPAENEQFF. The CDR3 nucleotides are TGTGCCAGCACACCCGCGGAGAATGAGCAGTTCTTC.

This chain's CDR3 is CASSLLLRPETGWRNEQYF. The DNA of the CDR3 is TGTGCCAGCAGCTTGCTTCTACGGCCCGAGACAGGGTGGCGGAACGAGCAGTACTTC. This rearrangement joins TRBV5-5 to TRBJ2-7, with TRBD1 matching 7 bases. CDR3 length equals 19 residues. Losses at the gene ends were 1 base for V and 5 bases for J; bases not matched to a gene: 21. CDR1 is SGHKS, CDR2 YYEKEE, per germline (reference sequence).

The chain joins TRBV19 to TRBJ1-1; D is uncertain. This CDR3 region has 11 residues. Trimming pared 7 bases from V and 2 bases from J, leaving 5 bases between. Germline V gene sequence: CDR1 LNHDA, CDR2 SQIVND (reference sequence). The CDR3 coding sequence is TGTGCCAGTACTTCTAACACTGAAGCTTTCTTT. Protein product: CASTSNTEAFF.

This clone was picked up one time. The genes are TRBV5-8 and TRBJ2-5; 12 bases agree with TRBD2. The CDR3 has 15 residues. V gave up 0 bases and J gave up 4 bases; unmatched junction bases: 1. Germline loops: CDR1 SGHTS, CDR2 YDEGEE. The DNA for the CDR3 is TGTGCCAGCAGCTTGGGACTAGCGGGGGTAGAGACCCAGTACTTC. Encoded protein: CASSLGLAGVETQYF. Looking up the rest from reference TRBV5-8 and TRBJ2-5 gives the full variable domain: EAGVTQSPTHLIKTRGQQATLRCSPISGHTSVYWYQQALGLGLQFLLWYDEGEERNRGNFPPRFSGRQFPNYSSELNVNALELEDSALYLCASSLGLAGVETQYFGPGTRLLVL.

The V gene is TRBV4-3, the J gene TRBJ2-2; maybe TRBD2 (7 bases). Germline V gene sequence: CDR1 LGHNA, CDR2 YSLEER. The CDR3 runs to 15 residues. With 7 bases removed from V and 5 bases from J, the gap between germline ends came to 17 bases. The CDR3 spells CASNQGGGGTGELFF. CDR3 sequence (DNA): TGCGCCAGCAATCAAGGGGGAGGGGGAACCGGGGAGCTGTTTTTT.

The chain uses TRBV4-1 and TRBJ1-1; the D gene is possibly TRBD1 (5 bases). V lost 4 bases and J lost 5, with 26 bases in between. The CDR3 is 18 residues long. CDR1 MGHRA and CDR2 YSYEKL come from the germline V gene. The DNA for the CDR3 is TGCGCCAGCAGCCTACAAACCTCGGGGGGAGCTAGGTGGACTGAAGCTTTCTTT. Encoded protein: CASSLQTSGGARWTEAFF.

The chain carries TRBV6-6 and TRBJ1-5; 7 bases are a match to TRBD1. The CDR3 is made up of 16 amino acids. From germline, CDR1 is MNHNY and CDR2 SVGAGI (reference sequence). Trimming removed 3 bases from V and 0 bases from J; junction bases left unmatched: 5. The CDR3 sequence is CASSYSRTGSNQPQHF. CDR3 in DNA: TGTGCCAGCAGTTATTCTAGGACAGGTAGCAATCAGCCCCAGCATTTT.